The source of this T cell receptor (beta chain) is a study of blood T cell repertoires in COVID-19. Overall study context: Donors in the United States, Italy and Spain gave samples during acute or convalescent COVID-19. PBMCs, B-cell-depleted T cells, or T cells were the source of the cDNA or gDNA that made up the material.

Under the authors' procedure: Researchers report that nucleated cell counts were estimated from reference gene primer amplification. The assay was immunoSEQ multiplex PCR, and TCRdb's table has in-frame clones only and misses some. V, J and clone size are taken as reported in that table, and D and trimming were inferred from the DNA itself. The sample contains tens of thousands of clones, around 92% of which appear only once. The CDR3 extends over 15 amino acids. Trimming removed 4 bases from V and 4 bases from J, with 14 bases in between. Germline values: CDR1 SGHRS, CDR2 YFSETQ. Sequenced sample: peripheral blood. This TCR derives from a man between 45 and 60 years old with active COVID-19. This sequence joins TRBV5-1 and TRBJ2-2; possibly TRBD1 for D (5 bases). CDR3 sequence reads: CASSGAGLATGELFF. CDR3 DNA: TGCGCCAGCAGCGGGGCAGGGTTGGCCACCGGGGAGCTGTTTTTT.